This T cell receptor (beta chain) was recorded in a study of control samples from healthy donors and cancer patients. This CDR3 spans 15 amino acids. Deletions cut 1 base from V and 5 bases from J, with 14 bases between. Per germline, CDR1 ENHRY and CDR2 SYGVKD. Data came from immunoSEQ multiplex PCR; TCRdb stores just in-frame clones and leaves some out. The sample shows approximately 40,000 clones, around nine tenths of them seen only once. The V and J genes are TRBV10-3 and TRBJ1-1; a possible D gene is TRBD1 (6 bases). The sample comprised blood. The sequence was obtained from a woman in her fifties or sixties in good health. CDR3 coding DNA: TGTGCCATCAGTGAGTACGGGGGCGCAGGAACTGAAGCTTTCTTT. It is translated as CAISEYGGAGTEAFF.